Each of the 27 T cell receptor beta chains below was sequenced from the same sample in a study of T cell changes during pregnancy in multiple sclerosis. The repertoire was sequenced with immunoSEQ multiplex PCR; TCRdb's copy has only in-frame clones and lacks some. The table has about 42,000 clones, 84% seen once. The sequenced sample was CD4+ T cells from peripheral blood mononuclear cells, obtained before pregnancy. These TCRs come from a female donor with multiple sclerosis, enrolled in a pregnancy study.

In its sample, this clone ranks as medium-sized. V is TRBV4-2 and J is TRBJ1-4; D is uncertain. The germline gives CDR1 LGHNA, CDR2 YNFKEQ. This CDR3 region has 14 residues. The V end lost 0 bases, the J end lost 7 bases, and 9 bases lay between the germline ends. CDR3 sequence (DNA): TGTGCCAGCAGCCAAGACCGGAAGCGTGAAAAACTGTTTTTT. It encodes CASSQDRKREKLFF.

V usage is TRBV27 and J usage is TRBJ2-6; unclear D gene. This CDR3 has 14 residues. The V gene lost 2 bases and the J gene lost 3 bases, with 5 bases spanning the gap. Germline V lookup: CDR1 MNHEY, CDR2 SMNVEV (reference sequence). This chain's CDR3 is CASSLEVGANVLTF. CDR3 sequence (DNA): TGTGCCAGCAGTTTAGAGGTTGGGGCCAACGTCCTGACTTTC.

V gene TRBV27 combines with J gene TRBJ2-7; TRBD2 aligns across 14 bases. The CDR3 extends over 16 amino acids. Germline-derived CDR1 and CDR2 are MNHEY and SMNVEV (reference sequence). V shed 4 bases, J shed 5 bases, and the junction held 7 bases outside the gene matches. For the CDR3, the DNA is TGTGCCAGCAGTTCAGGACTAGCGGGAGGATACCACGAGCAGTACTTC. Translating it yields CASSSGLAGGYHEQYF.

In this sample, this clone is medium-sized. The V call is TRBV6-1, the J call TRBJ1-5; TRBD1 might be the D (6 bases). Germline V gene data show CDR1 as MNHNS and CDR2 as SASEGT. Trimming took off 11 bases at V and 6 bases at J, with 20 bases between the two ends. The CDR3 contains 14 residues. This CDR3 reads CACGRGGMGQPQHF. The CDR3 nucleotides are TGTGCCTGTGGGAGGGGGGGGATGGGTCAGCCCCAGCATTTT.

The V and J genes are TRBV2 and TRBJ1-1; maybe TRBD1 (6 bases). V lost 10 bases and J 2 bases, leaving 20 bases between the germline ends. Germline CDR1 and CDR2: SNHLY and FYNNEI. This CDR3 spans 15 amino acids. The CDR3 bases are TGTGCCACAACCGCGGGAGGGGGGTACAACACTGAAGCTTTCTTT. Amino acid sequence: CATTAGGGYNTEAFF.

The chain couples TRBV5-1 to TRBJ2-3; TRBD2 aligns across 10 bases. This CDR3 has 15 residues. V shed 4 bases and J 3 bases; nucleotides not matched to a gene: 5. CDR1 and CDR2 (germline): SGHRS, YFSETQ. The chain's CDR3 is CASSVVAGGTDTQYF. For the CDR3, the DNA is TGCGCCAGCAGCGTAGTAGCGGGAGGAACAGATACGCAGTATTTT.

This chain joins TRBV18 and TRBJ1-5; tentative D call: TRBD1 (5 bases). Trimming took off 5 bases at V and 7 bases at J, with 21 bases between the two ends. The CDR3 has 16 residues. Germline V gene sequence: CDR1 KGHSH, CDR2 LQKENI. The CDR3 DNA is TGTGCCAGCTCATCAGACGGGACTGCTCTGGGCCAGCCCCAGCATTTT. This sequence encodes CASSSDGTALGQPQHF.

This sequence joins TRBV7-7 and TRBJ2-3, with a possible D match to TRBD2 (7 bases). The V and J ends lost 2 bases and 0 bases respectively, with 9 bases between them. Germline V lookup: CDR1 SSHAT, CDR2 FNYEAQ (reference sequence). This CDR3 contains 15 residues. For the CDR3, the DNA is TGTGCCAGCAGCTTAAGGGGGGGTAGCACAGATACGCAGTATTTT. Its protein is CASSLRGGSTDTQYF. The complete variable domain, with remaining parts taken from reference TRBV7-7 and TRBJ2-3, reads GAGVSQSPRYKVTKRGQDVTLRCDPISSHATLYWYQQALGQGPEFLTYFNYEAQPDKSGLPSDRFSAERPEGSISTLTIQRTEQRDSAMYRCASSLRGGSTDTQYFGPGTRLTVL.

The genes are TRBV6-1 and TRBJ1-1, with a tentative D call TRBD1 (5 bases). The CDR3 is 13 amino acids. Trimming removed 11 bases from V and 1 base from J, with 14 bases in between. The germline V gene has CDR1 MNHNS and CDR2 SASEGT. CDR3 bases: TGTGCCGGGCGGGGCGGGGCGAACACTGAAGCTTTCTTT. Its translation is CAGRGGANTEAFF.

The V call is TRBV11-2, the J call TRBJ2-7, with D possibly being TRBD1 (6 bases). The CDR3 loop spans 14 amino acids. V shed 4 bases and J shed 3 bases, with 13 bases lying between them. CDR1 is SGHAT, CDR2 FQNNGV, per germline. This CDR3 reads CASSWGHSNYEQYF. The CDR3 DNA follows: TGTGCCAGCAGCTGGGGACACTCAAACTACGAGCAGTACTTC.

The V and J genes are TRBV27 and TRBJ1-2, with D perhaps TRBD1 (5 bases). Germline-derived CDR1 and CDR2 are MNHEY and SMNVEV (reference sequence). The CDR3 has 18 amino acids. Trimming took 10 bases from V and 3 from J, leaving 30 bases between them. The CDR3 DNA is TGTGCCACCTCCCTTTTAGGCCAGGGTAGGGGAATAGACTATGGCTACACCTTC. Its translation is CATSLLGQGRGIDYGYTF.

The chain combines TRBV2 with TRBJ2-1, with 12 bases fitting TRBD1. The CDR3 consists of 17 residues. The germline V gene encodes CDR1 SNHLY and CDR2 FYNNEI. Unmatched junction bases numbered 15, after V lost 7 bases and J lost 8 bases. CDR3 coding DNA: TGTGCCAGCATTATACCCGGGACAGGGGGCCCAATGGATGAGCAGTTCTTC. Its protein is CASIIPGTGGPMDEQFF.

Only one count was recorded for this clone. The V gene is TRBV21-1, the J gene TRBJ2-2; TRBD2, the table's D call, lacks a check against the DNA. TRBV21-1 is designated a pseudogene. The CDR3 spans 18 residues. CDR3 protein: CASSKARASGDLVGELFF. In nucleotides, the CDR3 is TGTGCCAGCAGCAAAGCCCGCGCCAGCGGGGATTTGGTCGGGGAGCTGTTTTTT.

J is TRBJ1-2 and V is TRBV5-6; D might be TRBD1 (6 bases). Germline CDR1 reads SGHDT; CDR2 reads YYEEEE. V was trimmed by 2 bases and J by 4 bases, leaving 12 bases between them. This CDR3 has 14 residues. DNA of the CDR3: TGTGCCAGCAGCTTAAAAGGGGGTGCCTATGGCTACACCTTC. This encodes CASSLKGGAYGYTF.

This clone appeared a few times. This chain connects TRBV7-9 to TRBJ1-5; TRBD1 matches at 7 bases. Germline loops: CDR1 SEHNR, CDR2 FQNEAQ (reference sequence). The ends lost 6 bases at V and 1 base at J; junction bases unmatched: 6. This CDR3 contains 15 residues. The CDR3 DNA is TGTGCCAGCAGTCCCCCGGGACAGAGCAATCAGCCCCAGCATTTT. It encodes CASSPPGQSNQPQHF.

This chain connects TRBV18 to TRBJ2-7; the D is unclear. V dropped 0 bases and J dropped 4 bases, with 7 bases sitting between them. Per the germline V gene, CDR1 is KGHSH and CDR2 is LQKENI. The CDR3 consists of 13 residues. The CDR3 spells CASSPPTAYEQYF. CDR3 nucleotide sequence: TGTGCCAGCTCACCACCAACAGCATACGAGCAGTACTTC.

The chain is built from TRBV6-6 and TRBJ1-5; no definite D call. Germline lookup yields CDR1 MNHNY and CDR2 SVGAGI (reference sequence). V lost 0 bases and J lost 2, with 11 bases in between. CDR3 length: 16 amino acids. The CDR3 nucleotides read TGTGCCAGCAGTTACTCGTTTCTAACGGGCAATCAGCCCCAGCATTTT. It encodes CASSYSFLTGNQPQHF.

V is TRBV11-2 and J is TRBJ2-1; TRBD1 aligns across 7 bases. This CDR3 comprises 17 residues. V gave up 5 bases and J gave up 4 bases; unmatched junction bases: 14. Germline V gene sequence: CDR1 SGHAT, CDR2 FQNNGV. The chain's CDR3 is CASSAIQGSQIYNEQFF. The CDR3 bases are TGTGCCAGCAGCGCGATACAGGGGTCCCAGATATACAATGAGCAGTTCTTC. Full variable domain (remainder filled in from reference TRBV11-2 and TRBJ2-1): EAGVAQSPRYKIIEKRQSVAFWCNPISGHATLYWYQQILGQGPKLLIQFQNNGVVDDSQLPKDRFSAERLKGVDSTLKIQPAKLEDSAVYLCASSAIQGSQIYNEQFFGPGTRLTVL.

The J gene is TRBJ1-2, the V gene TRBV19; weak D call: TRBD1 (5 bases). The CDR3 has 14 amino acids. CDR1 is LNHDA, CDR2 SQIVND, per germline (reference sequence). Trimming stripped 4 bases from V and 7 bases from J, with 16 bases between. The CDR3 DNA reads TGTGCCAGTAGTACGTCACAGCAGGGTAGTGGCTACACCTTC. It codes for CASSTSQQGSGYTF.

The CDR3 DNA reads TGCAGTGCAAGGGGTTTGGAGACCCAGTACTTC. Amino acid sequence: CSARGLETQYF. This rearrangement joins TRBV20-1 to TRBJ2-5; D possibly corresponds to TRBD1 (5 bases). CDR1 is DFQATT, CDR2 SNEGSKA, per germline (reference sequence). The CDR3 spans 11 residues. Trimming took 6 bases from V and 5 from J, leaving 10 bases between them.

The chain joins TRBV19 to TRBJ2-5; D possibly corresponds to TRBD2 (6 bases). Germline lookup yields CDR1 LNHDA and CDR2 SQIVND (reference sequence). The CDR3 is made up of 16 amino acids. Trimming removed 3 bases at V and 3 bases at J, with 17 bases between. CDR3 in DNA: TGTGCCAGTAGTATGATTGGGGGGAGAGGAAAAGAGACCCAGTACTTC. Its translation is CASSMIGGRGKETQYF.

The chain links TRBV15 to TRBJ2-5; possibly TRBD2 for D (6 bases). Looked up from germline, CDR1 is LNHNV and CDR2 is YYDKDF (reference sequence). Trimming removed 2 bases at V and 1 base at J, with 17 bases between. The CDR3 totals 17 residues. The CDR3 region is CATSRKWGGGGQETQYF. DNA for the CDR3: TGTGCCACCAGCAGAAAATGGGGAGGAGGTGGCCAAGAGACCCAGTACTTC.

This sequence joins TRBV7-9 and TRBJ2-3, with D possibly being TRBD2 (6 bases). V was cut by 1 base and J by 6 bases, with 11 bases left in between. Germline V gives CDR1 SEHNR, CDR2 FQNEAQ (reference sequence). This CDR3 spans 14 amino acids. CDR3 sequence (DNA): TGTGCCAGCAGCTTAGTCGGGGGTTCGGATACGCAGTATTTT. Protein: CASSLVGGSDTQYF.

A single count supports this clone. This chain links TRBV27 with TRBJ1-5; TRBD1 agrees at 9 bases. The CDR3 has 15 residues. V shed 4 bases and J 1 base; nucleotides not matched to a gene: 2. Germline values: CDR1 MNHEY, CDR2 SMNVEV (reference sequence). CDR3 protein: CASSWTGDSNQPQHF. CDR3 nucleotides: TGTGCCAGCAGTTGGACAGGGGACAGCAATCAGCCCCAGCATTTT.

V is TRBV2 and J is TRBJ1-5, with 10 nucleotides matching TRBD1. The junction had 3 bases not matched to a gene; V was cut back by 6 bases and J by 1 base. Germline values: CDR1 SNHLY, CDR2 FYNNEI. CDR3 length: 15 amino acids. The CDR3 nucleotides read TGTGCCAGCAGGACAGGGGGCGCGAGCAATCAGCCCCAGCATTTT. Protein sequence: CASRTGGASNQPQHF. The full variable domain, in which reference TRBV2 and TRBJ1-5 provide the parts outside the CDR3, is EPEVTQTPSHQVTQMGQEVILRCVPISNHLYFYWYRQILGQKVEFLVSFYNNEISEKSEIFDDQFSVERPDGSNFTLKIRSTKLEDSAMYFCASRTGGASNQPQHFGDGTRLSIL.

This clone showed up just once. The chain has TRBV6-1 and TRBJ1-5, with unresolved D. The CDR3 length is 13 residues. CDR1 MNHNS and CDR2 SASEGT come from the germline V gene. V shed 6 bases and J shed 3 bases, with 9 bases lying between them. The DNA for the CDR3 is TGTGCCAGCAGGAGGAGCTTCAATCAGCCCCAGCATTTT. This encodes CASRRSFNQPQHF.

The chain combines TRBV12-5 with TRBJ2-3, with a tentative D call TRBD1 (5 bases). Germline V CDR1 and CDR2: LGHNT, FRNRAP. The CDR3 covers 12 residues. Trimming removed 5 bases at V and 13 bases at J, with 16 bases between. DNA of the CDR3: TGTGCTAGTGGTCCGTACGAAGGGGAAGAGTATTTT. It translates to CASGPYEGEEYF.